Only a few counts were recorded for the clone carrying this TCR beta chain. Its specificity is unknown. Quantitative 5'-RACE was performed with molecular barcodes, and it yielded the TCR beta libraries. TCRdb independently ran MiXCR on the 5' RACE reads; one entry per CDR3 protein. This table holds roughly 370,000 distinct CDR3 sequences, more than 20% found once. The record originates from a study of CD8 T cells in ankylosing spondylitis. Trimming stripped 0 bases from V and 0 bases from J, with 3 bases between. The CDR3 runs 14 residues. CDR1 SGHRS and CDR2 YFSETQ come from the germline V gene. Study-wide results and caveats: Disease-associated clones were CD8+ and fairly uncommon in peripheral blood. Blood of patients with ankylosing spondylitis appeared to be characterized by a TCR beta motif of eight highly homologous variants. Matched ankylosing spondylitis synovial fluid reportedly showed significant enrichment of disease-linked clones.

V and J are TRBV5-1 and TRBJ1-4; D not certain. Sequencing used blood, either unsorted or a sorted T cell fraction (not recorded which). This sequence was found in a male donor with ankylosing spondylitis. This CDR3 reads CASSLEATNEKLFF. CDR3 nucleotides: TGCGCCAGCAGCTTGGAGGCAACTAATGAAAAACTGTTTTTT.